This T cell receptor (beta chain) originates from a study of shared clonotypes between healthy human individuals. Study-wide results and caveats: Naive subsets generally had larger estimated richness than memory subsets.

Of note for this clone: The antigen is unknown.

For each subset, genomic DNA was distributed in equal portions over several immunoSEQ plates. Replicate sorted-subset PCRs were loaded with around 0.2 ug DNA, about 31,000 T cell genomes. Sequencing was performed with immunoSEQ multiplex PCR; in TCRdb, only in-frame clones are kept and a portion is missing. Here the sample spans about 2 million clones, roughly 94% being singletons. Per the germline V gene, CDR1 is MGHRA and CDR2 is YSYEKL. The germline V and J ends were trimmed by 3 bases and 2 bases, with 7 bases remaining between them. The CDR3 spans 14 residues. Sequenced sample: naive CD4+ T cells sorted from blood. The subset is: CD45RA+ positively selected. This clonotype originated in a man aged 18 to 30 in good health. The gene calls are TRBV4-1 and TRBJ2-2, with a possible D match to TRBD1 (5 bases). The CDR3 reads CASSQTVNTGELFF. The CDR3 DNA reads as TGCGCCAGCAGCCAGACAGTAAACACCGGGGAGCTGTTTTTT.